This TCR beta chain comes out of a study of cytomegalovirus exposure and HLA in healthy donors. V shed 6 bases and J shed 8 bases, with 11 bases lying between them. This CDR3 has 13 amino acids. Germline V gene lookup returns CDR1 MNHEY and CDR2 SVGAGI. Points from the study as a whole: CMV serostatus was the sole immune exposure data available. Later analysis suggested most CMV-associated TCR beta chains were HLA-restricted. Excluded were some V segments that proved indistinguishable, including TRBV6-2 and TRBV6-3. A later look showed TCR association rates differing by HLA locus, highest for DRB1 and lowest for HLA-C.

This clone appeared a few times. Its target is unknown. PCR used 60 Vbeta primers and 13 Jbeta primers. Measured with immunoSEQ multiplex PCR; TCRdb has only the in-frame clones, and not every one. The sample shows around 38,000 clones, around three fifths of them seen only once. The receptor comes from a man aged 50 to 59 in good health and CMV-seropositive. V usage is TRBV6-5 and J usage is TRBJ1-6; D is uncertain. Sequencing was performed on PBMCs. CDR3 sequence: CASSPSRDSPLHF. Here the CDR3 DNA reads TGTGCCAGCAGCCCGTCCCGGGATTCACCCCTCCACTTT.